Sequencing of this T cell receptor (beta chain) was carried out in a study of blood T cell repertoires in COVID-19. Study at large: Samples representing acute and convalescent COVID-19 were sourced from the United States, Italy and Spain. T cells, B-cell-depleted T cells, or PBMCs provided the cDNA or gDNA that served as material.

The germline V gene encodes CDR1 SGHAT and CDR2 FQNNGV. V was shortened by 5 bases and J by 2 bases, with 15 bases between the two germline ends. This CDR3 has 15 residues. Per the study methods: Amplification with reference gene primers provided the estimates of nucleated cell counts. The data were produced by immunoSEQ multiplex PCR, yet TCRdb's version contains in-frame clones alone and is incomplete. V and J calls plus clone size are reproduced from that table; the DNA served to infer D and trimming. Among some 76,000 clones listed, 80% to 90% were seen once. The TCR originated in a woman between 18 and 29 years old with acute or convalescent COVID-19. J is TRBJ1-1 and V is TRBV11-2; no reliable D call. The source material was peripheral blood. In nucleotides, the CDR3 is TGTGCCAGCAGCCTGAGCGTGGGTAGAAACACTGAAGCTTTCTTT. This gives the protein CASSLSVGRNTEAFF.